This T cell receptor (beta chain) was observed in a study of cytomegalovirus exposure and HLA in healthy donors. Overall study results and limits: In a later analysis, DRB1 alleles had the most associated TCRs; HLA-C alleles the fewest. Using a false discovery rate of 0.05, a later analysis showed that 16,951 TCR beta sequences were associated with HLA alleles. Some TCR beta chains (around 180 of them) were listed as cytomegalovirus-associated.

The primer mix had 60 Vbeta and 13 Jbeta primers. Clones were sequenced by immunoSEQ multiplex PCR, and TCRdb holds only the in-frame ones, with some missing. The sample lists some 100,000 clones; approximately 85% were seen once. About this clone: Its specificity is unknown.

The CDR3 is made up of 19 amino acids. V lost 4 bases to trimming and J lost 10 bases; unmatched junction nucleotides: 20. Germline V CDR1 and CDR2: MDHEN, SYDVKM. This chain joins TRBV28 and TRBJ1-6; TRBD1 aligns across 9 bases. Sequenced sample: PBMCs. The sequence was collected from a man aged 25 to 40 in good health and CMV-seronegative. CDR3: CASSSRTLLQGARRSPLHF. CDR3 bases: TGTGCCAGCAGTTCACGCACCCTTCTACAGGGGGCGCGAAGGTCACCCCTCCACTTT.